This T cell receptor beta chain was captured by sequencing in a study of blood T cell repertoires in COVID-19. As for the study in general: Both acute and convalescent COVID-19 samples were obtained from the United States, Italy and Spain.

Germline values: CDR1 LGHDT, CDR2 YNNKEL (reference sequence). The CDR3 consists of 14 residues. The trim removed 5 bases at V and 4 bases at J, leaving 3 bases unmatched. Participants' reported clinical history set cohort assignment. The recovered donors of Cohort 3 showed two negative PCRs, clearance, or symptom resolution. Per the original data handling: Quantification of nucleated cells was approximated via reference gene primer amplification. Method: immunoSEQ multiplex PCR; TCRdb's copy keeps in-frame clones and lacks some. That table is the source of V, J and clone size, and D and trimming were worked out from the DNA. The data show around 290,000 clones, 90% seen once.

Sequencing was performed on PBMCs or T cells enriched from blood (not recorded which). The chain carries TRBV3-1 (or the pseudogene TRBV3-2) and TRBJ2-2; 8 bases are shared with TRBD1. The clonotype was recovered from a woman aged 25-40 years who had recovered from COVID-19. The CDR3 loop reads CASSWTGSTGELFF. CDR3 DNA: TGTGCCAGCAGCTGGACAGGGAGCACCGGGGAGCTGTTTTTT.